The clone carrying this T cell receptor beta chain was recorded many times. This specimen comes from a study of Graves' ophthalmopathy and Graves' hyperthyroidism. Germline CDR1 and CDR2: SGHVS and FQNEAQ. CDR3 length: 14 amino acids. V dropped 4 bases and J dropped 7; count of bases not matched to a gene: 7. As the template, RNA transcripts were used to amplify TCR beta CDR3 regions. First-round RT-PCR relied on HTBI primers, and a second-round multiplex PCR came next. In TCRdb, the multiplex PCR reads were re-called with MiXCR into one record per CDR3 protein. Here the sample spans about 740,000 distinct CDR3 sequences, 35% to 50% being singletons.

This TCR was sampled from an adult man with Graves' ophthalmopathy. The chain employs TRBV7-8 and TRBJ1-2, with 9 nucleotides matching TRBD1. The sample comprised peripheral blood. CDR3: CASSYRDRAGGYTF. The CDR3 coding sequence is TGTGCCAGCAGCTATCGGGACAGGGCGGGTGGCTACACCTTC.